These T cell receptor beta chains were read from a single sample in a study of T cells after yellow fever vaccination. A single record per CDR3 protein comes from TCRdb applying MiXCR to the 5' RACE reads. The table records about 340,000 distinct CDR3 sequences, 3.5% to 4.5% of them present only once. Sequenced here: PBMCs, sampled 5 days after the yellow fever booster vaccination. These receptors were taken from a young man who received the YFV17D yellow fever vaccine. The CDR3 runs from the conserved cysteine through the conserved F or W. A D gene is named only where the DNA matches it firmly. The size entry is marked missing in some rows and otherwise reads once, few, many or a size class.

few	15	TRBV5-1	-	TRBJ2-3	TGCGCCACCGCTCAGGGAGACTTTAGCACAGATACGCAGTATTTT	CATAQGDFSTDTQYF
-	15	TRBV9	TRBD2	TRBJ2-1	TGTGCCAGCAGCGGGGGGGGTACTGCCTACAATGAGCAGTTCTTC	CASSGGGTAYNEQFF
many	16	TRBV29-1	-	TRBJ2-6	TGCAGCGTTGAAACGGGGGGCCTCTCTGGGGCCAACGTCCTGACTTTC	CSVETGGLSGANVLTF
many	13	TRBV7-3	-	TRBJ2-3	TGTGCCAGCAGCTTCGACTACACAGATACGCAGTATTTT	CASSFDYTDTQYF
few	17	TRBV12-3/TRBV12-4	-	TRBJ2-3	TGTGCCAGCAGCTTAGCCGGGACACCATTGGACACAGATACGCAGTATTTT	CASSLAGTPLDTDTQYF
many	14	TRBV6-1	-	TRBJ1-5	TGTGCCAGCAGTGGTGTGACAGAGAATCAGCCCCAGCATTTT	CASSGVTENQPQHF
many	14	TRBV18	-	TRBJ2-5	TGTGCCAGCTCACCGGAGAGGAGCCAAGAGACCCAGTACTTC	CASSPERSQETQYF
many	13	TRBV20-1	-	TRBJ2-3	TGCAGTGCTGGATATGGGGTCACAGATACGCAGTATTTT	CSAGYGVTDTQYF
many	14	TRBV20-1	-	TRBJ1-1	TGCAGTGCTGTTACGGCGGGAATGAACACTGAAGCTTTCTTT	CSAVTAGMNTEAFF
few	16	TRBV5-4	-	TRBJ2-5	TGTGCCAGCAGCTTGGGAGACTACTTGGGACAAGAGACCCAGTACTTC	CASSLGDYLGQETQYF
few	14	TRBV10-3	-	TRBJ2-1	TGTTCCATCAGTGAAGCCGGGACTGGTAATGAGCAGTTCTTC	CSISEAGTGNEQFF
-	12	TRBV7-9	TRBD1	TRBJ1-1	TGTGCCGGCAGGGGGGTTAACACTGAAGCTTTCTTT	CAGRGVNTEAFF
few	18	TRBV7-2	TRBD1	TRBJ2-2	TGTGCCAGCAGCTTAGCGGAACAGGGGGCGCGTTTGGCCGGGGAGCTGTTTTTT	CASSLAEQGARLAGELFF
few	11	TRBV7-9	-	TRBJ1-1	TGTGCCAGCGCCGTTATGAGGGAAGCTTTCTTT	CASAVMREAFF
few	13	TRBV7-2	TRBD1	TRBJ1-6	TGTGCCAGCAGTGGGGACAGGGCATTACCCCTCCACTTT	CASSGDRALPLHF
many	15	TRBV28	-	TRBJ2-5	TGTGCCAGCAGTCCTCCTCCCGGGGATGGAGAGACCCAGTACTTC	CASSPPPGDGETQYF
few	15	TRBV30	-	TRBJ1-5	TGTGCCTGGAGTGTCGGGACAACCGACAATCAGCCCCAGCATTTT	CAWSVGTTDNQPQHF
-	13	TRBV7-6	-	TRBJ1-5	TGTGCCAGCAGCCCCGACCCGAGGCAGCCCCAGCATTTT	CASSPDPRQPQHF
many	15	TRBV5-1	-	TRBJ2-5	TGCGCCAGCAGCTTGATGTTGGGTGGCCAAGAGACCCAGTACTTC	CASSLMLGGQETQYF
-	15	TRBV5-1	-	TRBJ2-2	TGCGCCAGCAGCTTGGCCGGGGTTCTTAGCTGGGAGCTGTTTTTT	CASSLAGVLSWELFF
few	13	TRBV18	TRBD1	TRBJ2-7	TGTGCCAGCGCCGGGACAGGGCCGCAAGAGCAGTACTTC	CASAGTGPQEQYF
many	14	TRBV4-1	-	TRBJ1-6	TGCGCCAGCAGCCAAGACGGAAGTAATTCACCCCTCCACTTT	CASSQDGSNSPLHF
-	13	TRBV19	-	TRBJ1-1	TGTGCCAGTATTCATTACCACCCCCGTGAAGCTTTCTTT	CASIHYHPREAFF
few	14	TRBV7-9	-	TRBJ1-2	TGTGCCAGCAGCGCCACAGGGCTTAATGATGGCTACACCTTC	CASSATGLNDGYTF
few	13	TRBV18	TRBD2	TRBJ2-7	TGTGCCAGCTCACCGCGGGGGGACTACGAGCAGTACTTC	CASSPRGDYEQYF
few	15	TRBV6-5	-	TRBJ1-3	TGTGCCAGCAGTTACTCGACGGCCTCTGGAAACACCATATATTTT	CASSYSTASGNTIYF
many	16	TRBV6-1	TRBD1	TRBJ2-7	TGTGCCAGCAGTGAAGAGGCAGGGGACAGCTCCTACGAGCAGTACTTC	CASSEEAGDSSYEQYF
few	17	TRBV4-3	-	TRBJ2-5	TGCGCCAGCAGCCAAGACAGAGGGGCTATTACCGGAGAGACCCAGTACTTC	CASSQDRGAITGETQYF
-	15	TRBV12-3/TRBV12-4	TRBD1	TRBJ2-1	TGTGCCAGCAGTTATCGACAGGGGGCCTACAATGAGCAGTTCTTC	CASSYRQGAYNEQFF
many	18	TRBV5-4	TRBD2	TRBJ2-5	TGTGCCAGCAGCCGAGGGACTAGCGGGGGTCCCAGGGTTGAGACCCAGTACTTC	CASSRGTSGGPRVETQYF
-	16	TRBV3-1	TRBD1	TRBJ2-7	TGTGCCAGCAGCCGCGACTCCGGGACAGGTTCCTACGAGCAGTACTTC	CASSRDSGTGSYEQYF
few	16	TRBV3-2	-	TRBJ1-5	TGTGCCAGCGTCATTATAAGATATCGTAGGAATCAGCCCCAGCATTTT	CASVIIRYRRNQPQHF
many	12	TRBV20-1	TRBD1	TRBJ1-2	TGCAGTGCGCCGACAGGGACAGATGGCTACACCTTC	CSAPTGTDGYTF
few	16	TRBV14	-	TRBJ2-2	TGTGCCAGCAGCCCCCGAGGGGGGCGCACCACCGGGGAGCTGTTTTTT	CASSPRGGRTTGELFF
-	16	TRBV4-1	-	TRBJ2-3	TGCGCCAGCAGCCAAGAGGGGGAGCCTAGCACAGATACGCAGTATTTT	CASSQEGEPSTDTQYF
few	14	TRBV12-3/TRBV12-4	-	TRBJ2-6	TGTGCCAGCAGTTTGGTGGCGGGGGCCAACGTCCTGACTTTC	CASSLVAGANVLTF
few	14	TRBV7-2	TRBD1	TRBJ1-1	TGTGCCAGCACCCGAGGACAGGAGAACACTGAAGCTTTCTTT	CASTRGQENTEAFF
-	14	TRBV19	TRBD1	TRBJ1-5	TGTGCCGCAACCCCCGGGACAGATAATCAGCCCCAGCATTTT	CAATPGTDNQPQHF
many	16	TRBV27	-	TRBJ1-6	TGTGCCAGCAGTTTTCGATCGGACAAGCCCAATTCACCCCTCCACTTT	CASSFRSDKPNSPLHF
many	15	TRBV5-1	TRBD1	TRBJ2-7	TGCGCCAGCAGACAGGCAGGGGGCCGGGTATACGAGCAGTACTTC	CASRQAGGRVYEQYF
-	14	TRBV29-1	-	TRBJ1-1	TGCAGCGCGAAACGAGGAGGAGCTGGTACTGAAGCTTTCTTT	CSAKRGGAGTEAFF
-	12	TRBV7-9	-	TRBJ1-2	TGTGCCAGCAGCGCGGCCCTTTATGGCTACACCTTC	CASSAALYGYTF
-	15	TRBV5-1	TRBD1	TRBJ2-7	TGCGCCAGCAGCTTGCGGGACAGGGGTGTCTACGAGCAGAACTTC	CASSLRDRGVYEQNF
few	12	TRBV20-1	-	TRBJ2-7	TGCAGTGCTAGAGACGGTTCCTACGAGCAGTACTTC	CSARDGSYEQYF
few	19	TRBV20-1	TRBD2	TRBJ2-5	TGCAGTGCTACGACCCTAGCGGGGGGGCCAGGAGTTAGGGGAGAGACCCAGTACTTC	CSATTLAGGPGVRGETQYF
many	16	TRBV6-2/TRBV6-3	-	TRBJ2-3	TGTGCCAGCAGCCCCGCCCCGGAGAGCCTCACAGATACGCAGTATTTT	CASSPAPESLTDTQYF